This T cell receptor beta chain was captured in a study of spatial heterogeneity in lung cancer. TCRdb independently ran MiXCR on the 5' RACE reads; one entry per CDR3 protein. The sample has around 110,000 distinct CDR3 sequences, 9% to 15% seen once. In its sample, this clonotype was seen a few times. Time point noted: blood at routine non-recurrence follow-up after resection. Whole RNA from tumor, nontumor lung or frozen PBMC was sequenced unsorted. There are 15 residues in the CDR3. Trimming at V came to 3 bases and at J to 5 bases, leaving 2 bases not matched to a gene. The sequenced sample was PBMCs, obtained at follow-up. The origin of this receptor is a male donor with early-stage non-small cell lung cancer. The V call is TRBV12-3 or TRBV12-4, the J call TRBJ2-2; the match to TRBD1 covers 11 bases. The CDR3 is CASSFGQGATGELFF. For the CDR3, the DNA is TGTGCCAGCAGTTTCGGACAGGGGGCTACCGGGGAGCTGTTTTTT.